This T cell receptor beta chain is from a study of control samples from healthy donors and cancer patients (dated by TCRdb to 2020 to 2022). Trimming removed 5 bases from V and 2 bases from J, leaving 16 bases between the germline ends. The CDR3 goes from the cysteine to the phenylalanine over 15 residues. Left in the record is the CDR3 DNA by itself, 45 bases read in frame from the first base. The germline V gene specifies SQVTM as CDR1 and ANQGSEA as CDR2. With respect to this clone: It lacks a known antigen. One base away there is no much larger clone; base qualities are not given.

The library was prepared using the immunoSEQ multiplex PCR assay. TCRdb's version of the immuneACCESS table is confined to in-frame rearrangements and falls short of the full clone set. An unresolved V gene accounts for under half of the shortfall where checked; the remainder is of unknown origin. For this sample there are about 220,000 clones; roughly 94% appear just once. The biggest ten clones account for over 1.2% of the sample. The sequence joins TRBV29-1 to TRBJ2-1; a weak D assignment points to TRBD2 (6 bases agree). The clonotype was recovered from a man aged 45-65 years in good health. The material sequenced was blood. The nucleotides are TGCAGCGTTCCGAGCCTTAGCGGAGCCTACAATGAGCAGTTCTTC. Its translation reads: CSVPSLSGAYNEQFF.